These T cell receptor beta chains were read from a single sample in a study of identical twins. One entry per CDR3 protein results from TCRdb running MiXCR on the 5' RACE reads. The sample includes around 370,000 distinct CDR3 sequences, 8.5% to 10% of them seen just once. The sequenced sample consisted of naive T cells sorted from blood. Every receptor here comes from a woman in her forties or fifties in good health. The CDR3 runs from the conserved cysteine through the conserved F or W. A D gene is named only where the DNA matches it firmly. Size is omitted from some rows. Given values are once, few, many or a class for expanded clones.

clone_size: many; j_call: TRBJ2-3; d_call: TRBD2; v_call: TRBV24-1; cdr3_nt: TGTGCCACCAGTGATGCCGGACTAGCGGGCGTGGATACGCAGTATTTT; cdr3_aa: CATSDAGLAGVDTQYF
clone_size: few; j_call: TRBJ2-1; d_call: TRBD2; v_call: TRBV29-1; cdr3_nt: TGCAGCGTTGATGGCCTAGCGGGGCACAATGAGCAGTTCTTC; cdr3_aa: CSVDGLAGHNEQFF
clone_size: few; j_call: TRBJ2-3; d_call: TRBD2; v_call: TRBV7-6; cdr3_nt: TGTGCCAGCAGCATCAGGGAGGGAGCTAGAGATACGCAGTATTTT; cdr3_aa: CASSIREGARDTQYF
clone_size: many; j_call: TRBJ1-1; d_call: NA; v_call: TRBV20-1; cdr3_nt: TGCAGTGCTAGGGGTCGGGGATTGAACAGTGAAGCTTTCTTT; cdr3_aa: CSARGRGLNSEAFF
clone_size: NA; j_call: TRBJ2-2; d_call: NA; v_call: TRBV20-1; cdr3_nt: TGCAGTGCTAGAGCATACAGGGTGAACACCGGGGAGCTGTTTTTT; cdr3_aa: CSARAYRVNTGELFF
clone_size: many; j_call: TRBJ2-1; d_call: NA; v_call: TRBV4-1; cdr3_nt: TGCGCCAGCAGAAGGGGGAATGAGCAGTTCTTC; cdr3_aa: CASRRGNEQFF
clone_size: many; j_call: TRBJ2-1; d_call: NA; v_call: TRBV5-1; cdr3_nt: TGCGCCAGCAGCTTGGAACAGAGAACGTACAATGAGCAGTTCTTC; cdr3_aa: CASSLEQRTYNEQFF
clone_size: NA; j_call: TRBJ2-1; d_call: NA; v_call: TRBV5-1; cdr3_nt: TGCGCCAGCAGCTTGGTTGACACTCGGTCGGCCTACAATGAGCAGTTCTTC; cdr3_aa: CASSLVDTRSAYNEQFF
clone_size: few; j_call: TRBJ2-3; d_call: TRBD1; v_call: TRBV24-1; cdr3_nt: TGTGCCACCAGTGATTTGAGGGACAGGGCCGCAGATACGCAGTATTTT; cdr3_aa: CATSDLRDRAADTQYF
clone_size: few; j_call: TRBJ2-5; d_call: NA; v_call: TRBV9; cdr3_nt: TGTGCCAGCAGCCCGCCATACAGGGAGACCCAGTACTTC; cdr3_aa: CASSPPYRETQYF
clone_size: few; j_call: TRBJ2-5; d_call: NA; v_call: TRBV5-1; cdr3_nt: TGCGCCAGCAGCCCCGGAACCCAGTACTTC; cdr3_aa: CASSPGTQYF
clone_size: few; j_call: TRBJ2-5; d_call: TRBD1; v_call: TRBV6-6; cdr3_nt: TGTGCCAGCAGTTACTCGACAGGGGGAATTGGAGAGACCCAGTACTTC; cdr3_aa: CASSYSTGGIGETQYF
clone_size: NA; j_call: TRBJ2-3; d_call: NA; v_call: TRBV5-1; cdr3_nt: TGCGCCAGCAGGGTGGGTGATACGCAGTATTTT; cdr3_aa: CASRVGDTQYF
clone_size: many; j_call: TRBJ1-6; d_call: TRBD1; v_call: TRBV7-2; cdr3_nt: TGTGCCAGCAGCTCTGGGACAGGGGGCAATTCACCCCTCCACTTT; cdr3_aa: CASSSGTGGNSPLHF
clone_size: NA; j_call: TRBJ2-1; d_call: NA; v_call: TRBV7-6; cdr3_nt: TGTGCCAGCAGCTTAGGGGGGCCCCGGGATGAGCAGTTCTTC; cdr3_aa: CASSLGGPRDEQFF
clone_size: NA; j_call: TRBJ2-7; d_call: TRBD2; v_call: TRBV6-2/TRBV6-3; cdr3_nt: TGTGCCAGCAGCCGGAACGGGAGGGGATACGAGCAGTACTTC; cdr3_aa: CASSRNGRGYEQYF
clone_size: many; j_call: TRBJ2-1; d_call: TRBD1; v_call: TRBV5-1; cdr3_nt: TGCGCCAGCAGATTGGATGGGACAGCGTACAATGAGCAGTTCTTC; cdr3_aa: CASRLDGTAYNEQFF
clone_size: many; j_call: TRBJ1-6; d_call: NA; v_call: TRBV25-1; cdr3_nt: TGTGCCAGCAGTGCGGACGGACAGATCTATTCACCCCTCCACTTT; cdr3_aa: CASSADGQIYSPLHF
clone_size: few; j_call: TRBJ1-1; d_call: NA; v_call: TRBV20-1; cdr3_nt: TGCAGTGCTAGAGCCCTGGCCCACCACGACTTT; cdr3_aa: CSARALAHHDF
clone_size: NA; j_call: TRBJ1-1; d_call: NA; v_call: TRBV15; cdr3_nt: TGTGCCACCAGCAGAGATCAGGTCCCGAACACTGAAGCTTTCTTT; cdr3_aa: CATSRDQVPNTEAFF
clone_size: few; j_call: TRBJ1-2; d_call: NA; v_call: TRBV19; cdr3_nt: TGTGCCAGTAGTCAATTAAAGGGCTACACCTTC; cdr3_aa: CASSQLKGYTF
clone_size: NA; j_call: TRBJ2-5; d_call: TRBD2; v_call: TRBV5-1; cdr3_nt: TGCGCCAGCGGCTTGGGGACTAGCGGGATGAGTCGAGAGACCCAGTACTTC; cdr3_aa: CASGLGTSGMSRETQYF
clone_size: many; j_call: TRBJ1-4; d_call: NA; v_call: TRBV20-1; cdr3_nt: TGCAGTGCTAGAGGAAAGAAGCCTAATGAAAAACTGTTTTTT; cdr3_aa: CSARGKKPNEKLFF
clone_size: many; j_call: TRBJ2-3; d_call: NA; v_call: TRBV7-9; cdr3_nt: TGTGCCAGCACCCACACAGATACGCAGTATTTT; cdr3_aa: CASTHTDTQYF
clone_size: many; j_call: TRBJ2-3; d_call: NA; v_call: TRBV20-1; cdr3_nt: TGCAGTGCTATAGGGAGGGGGCCAGATACGCAGTATTTT; cdr3_aa: CSAIGRGPDTQYF